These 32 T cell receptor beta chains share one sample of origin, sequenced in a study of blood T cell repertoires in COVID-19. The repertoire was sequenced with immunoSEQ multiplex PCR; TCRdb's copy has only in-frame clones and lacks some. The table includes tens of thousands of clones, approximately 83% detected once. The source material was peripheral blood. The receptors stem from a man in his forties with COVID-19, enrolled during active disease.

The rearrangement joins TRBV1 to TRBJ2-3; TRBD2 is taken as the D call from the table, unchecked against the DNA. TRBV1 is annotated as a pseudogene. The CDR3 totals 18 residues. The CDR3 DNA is TGCACCAGCAGCTCGGGGGGGGGACCGGGACTTTGCACAGATACGCAGTATTTT. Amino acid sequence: CTSSSGGGPGLCTDTQYF.

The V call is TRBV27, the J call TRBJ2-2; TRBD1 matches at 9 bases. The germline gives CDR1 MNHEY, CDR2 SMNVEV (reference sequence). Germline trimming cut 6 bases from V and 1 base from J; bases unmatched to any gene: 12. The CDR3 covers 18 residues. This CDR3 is CASRPFGTGNLNTGELFF. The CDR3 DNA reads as TGTGCCAGCAGGCCCTTTGGGACAGGGAACTTGAACACCGGGGAGCTGTTTTTT.

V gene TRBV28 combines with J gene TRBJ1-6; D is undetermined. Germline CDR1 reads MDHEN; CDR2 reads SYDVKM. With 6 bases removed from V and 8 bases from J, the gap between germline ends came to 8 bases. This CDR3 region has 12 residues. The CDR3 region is CASSNLDSPLHF. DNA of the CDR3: TGTGCCAGCAGCAACTTAGATTCACCCCTCCACTTT. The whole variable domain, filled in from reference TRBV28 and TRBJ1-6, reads DVKVTQSSRYLVKRTGEKVFLECVQDMDHENMFWYRQDPGLGLRLIYFSYDVKMKEKGDIPEGYSVSREKKERFSLILESASTNQTSMYLCASSNLDSPLHFGNGTRLTVT.

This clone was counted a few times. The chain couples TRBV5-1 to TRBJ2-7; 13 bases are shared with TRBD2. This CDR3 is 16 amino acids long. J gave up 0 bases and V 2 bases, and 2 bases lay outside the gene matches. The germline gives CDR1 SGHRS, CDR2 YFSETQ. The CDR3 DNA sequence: TGCGCCAGCAGCTTCGGACTAGCGGGGGCCTCCTACGAGCAGTACTTC. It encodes CASSFGLAGASYEQYF.

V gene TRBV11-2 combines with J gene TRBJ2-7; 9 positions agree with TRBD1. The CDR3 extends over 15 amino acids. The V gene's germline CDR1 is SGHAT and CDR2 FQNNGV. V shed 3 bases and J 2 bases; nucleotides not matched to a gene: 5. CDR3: CASSFPGQGPYEQYF. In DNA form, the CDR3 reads TGTGCCAGCAGCTTTCCGGGACAGGGACCCTACGAGCAGTACTTC.

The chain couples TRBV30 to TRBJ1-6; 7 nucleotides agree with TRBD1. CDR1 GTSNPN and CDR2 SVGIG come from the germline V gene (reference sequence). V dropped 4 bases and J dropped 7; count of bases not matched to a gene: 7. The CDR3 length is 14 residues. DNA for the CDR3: TGTGCCTGGATCGGGGACAGCACGAATTCACCCCTCCACTTT. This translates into CAWIGDSTNSPLHF.

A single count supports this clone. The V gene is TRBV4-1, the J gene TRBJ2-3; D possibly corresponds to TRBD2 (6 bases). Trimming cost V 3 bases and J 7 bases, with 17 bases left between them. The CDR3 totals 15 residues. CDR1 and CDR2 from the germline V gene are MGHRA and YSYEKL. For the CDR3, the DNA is TGCGCCAGCAGCCATCCCCGGGACTTTCGCAATACGCAGTATTTT. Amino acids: CASSHPRDFRNTQYF.

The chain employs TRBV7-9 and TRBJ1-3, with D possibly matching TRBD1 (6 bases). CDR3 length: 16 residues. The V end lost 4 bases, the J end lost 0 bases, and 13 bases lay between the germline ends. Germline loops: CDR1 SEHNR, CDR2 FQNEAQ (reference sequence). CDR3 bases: TGTGCCAGCAGCTCCCGGGACACGATCTCTGGAAACACCATATATTTT. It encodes CASSSRDTISGNTIYF. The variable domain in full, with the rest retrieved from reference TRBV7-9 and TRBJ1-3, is DTGVSQNPRHKITKRGQNVTFRCDPISEHNRLYWYRQTLGQGPEFLTYFQNEAQLEKSRLLSDRFSAERPKGSFSTLEIQRTEQGDSAMYLCASSSRDTISGNTIYFGEGSWLTVV.

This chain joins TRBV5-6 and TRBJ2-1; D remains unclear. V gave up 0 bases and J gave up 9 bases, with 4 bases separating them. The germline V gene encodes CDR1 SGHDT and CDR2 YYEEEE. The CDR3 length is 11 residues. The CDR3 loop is CASSLVSEQFF. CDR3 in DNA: TGTGCCAGCAGCTTGGTTAGTGAGCAGTTCTTC.

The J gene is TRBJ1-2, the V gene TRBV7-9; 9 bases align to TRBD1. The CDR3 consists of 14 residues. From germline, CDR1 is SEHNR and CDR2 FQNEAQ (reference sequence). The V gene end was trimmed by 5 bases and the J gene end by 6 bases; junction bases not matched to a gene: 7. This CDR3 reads CASSIGQGQDGYTF. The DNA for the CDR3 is TGTGCCAGCAGCATTGGACAGGGGCAGGATGGCTACACCTTC.

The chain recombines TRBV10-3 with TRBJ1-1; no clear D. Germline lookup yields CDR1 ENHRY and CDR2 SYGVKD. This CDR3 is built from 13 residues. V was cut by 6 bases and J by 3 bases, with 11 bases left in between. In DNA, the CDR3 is TGTGCCATCAGAGACGACAAAGACACTGAAGCTTTCTTT. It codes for CAIRDDKDTEAFF.

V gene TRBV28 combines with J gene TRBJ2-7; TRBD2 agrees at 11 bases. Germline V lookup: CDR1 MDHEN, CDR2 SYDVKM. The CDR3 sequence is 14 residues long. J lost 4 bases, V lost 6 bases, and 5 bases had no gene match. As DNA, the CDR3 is TGTGCCAGCAGCCGACTAGCGGGGAGTTACGAGCAGTACTTC. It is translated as CASSRLAGSYEQYF.

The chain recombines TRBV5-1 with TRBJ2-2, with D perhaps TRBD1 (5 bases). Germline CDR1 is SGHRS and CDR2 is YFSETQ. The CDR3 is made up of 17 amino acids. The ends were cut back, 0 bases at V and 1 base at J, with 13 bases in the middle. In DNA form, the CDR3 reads TGCGCCAGCAGCTTGGGGATCCTAGGACAGAACACCGGGGAGCTGTTTTTT. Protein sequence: CASSLGILGQNTGELFF.

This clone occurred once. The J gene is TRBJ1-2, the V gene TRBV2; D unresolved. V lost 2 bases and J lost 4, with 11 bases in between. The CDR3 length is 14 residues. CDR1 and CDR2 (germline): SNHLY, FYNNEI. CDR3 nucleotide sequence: TGTGCCAGCAGTGAAAGCGGAGTCTCCTATGGCTACACCTTC. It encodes CASSESGVSYGYTF.

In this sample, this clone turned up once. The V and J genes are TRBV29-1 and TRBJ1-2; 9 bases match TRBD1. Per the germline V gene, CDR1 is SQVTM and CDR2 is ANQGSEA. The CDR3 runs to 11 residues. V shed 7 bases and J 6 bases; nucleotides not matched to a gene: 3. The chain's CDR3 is CSDRQGDGYTF. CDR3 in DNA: TGCAGCGACCGACAGGGGGATGGCTACACCTTC.

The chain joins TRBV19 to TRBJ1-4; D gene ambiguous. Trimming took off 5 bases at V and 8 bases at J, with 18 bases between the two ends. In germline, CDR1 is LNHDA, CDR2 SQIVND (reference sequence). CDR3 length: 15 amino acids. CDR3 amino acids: CASSAVTALREKLFF. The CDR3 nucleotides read TGTGCCAGTAGTGCGGTGACGGCACTTCGGGAAAAACTGTTTTTT.

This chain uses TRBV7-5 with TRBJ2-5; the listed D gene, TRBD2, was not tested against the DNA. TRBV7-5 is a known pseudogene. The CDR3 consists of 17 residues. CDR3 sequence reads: CVRSFNSGGAGRKTQYF. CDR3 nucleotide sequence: TGTGTCAGAAGCTTTAATAGCGGGGGGGCCGGGAGAAAGACCCAGTACTTC.

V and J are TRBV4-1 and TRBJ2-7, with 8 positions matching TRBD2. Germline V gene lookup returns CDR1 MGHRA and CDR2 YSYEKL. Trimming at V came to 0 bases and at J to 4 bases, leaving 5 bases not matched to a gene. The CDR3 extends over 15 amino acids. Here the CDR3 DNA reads TGCGCCAGCAGCCAAGATGGGACTAGTAAGTACGAGCAGTACTTC. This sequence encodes CASSQDGTSKYEQYF.

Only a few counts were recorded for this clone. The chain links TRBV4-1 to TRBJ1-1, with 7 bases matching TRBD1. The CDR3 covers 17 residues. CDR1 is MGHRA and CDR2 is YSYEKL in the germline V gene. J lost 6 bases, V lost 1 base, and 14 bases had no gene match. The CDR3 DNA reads TGCGCCAGCAGCCAAGGGAGGGGGCAGACACGGATCTCTGAAGCTTTCTTT. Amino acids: CASSQGRGQTRISEAFF.

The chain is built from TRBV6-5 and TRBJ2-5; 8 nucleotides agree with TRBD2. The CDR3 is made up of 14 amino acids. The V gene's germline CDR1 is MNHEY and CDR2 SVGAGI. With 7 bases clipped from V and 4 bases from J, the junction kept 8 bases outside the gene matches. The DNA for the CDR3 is TGTGCCAGCAAGTTAGCGGGGAAAGGAGAGACCCAGTACTTC. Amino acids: CASKLAGKGETQYF.

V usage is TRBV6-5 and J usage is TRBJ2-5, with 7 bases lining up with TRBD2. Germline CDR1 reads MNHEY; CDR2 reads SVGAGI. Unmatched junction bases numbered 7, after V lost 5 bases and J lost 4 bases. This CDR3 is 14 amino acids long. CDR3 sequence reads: CASSRSIAGETQYF. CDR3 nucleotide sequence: TGTGCCAGCAGTAGATCCATAGCGGGAGAGACCCAGTACTTC.

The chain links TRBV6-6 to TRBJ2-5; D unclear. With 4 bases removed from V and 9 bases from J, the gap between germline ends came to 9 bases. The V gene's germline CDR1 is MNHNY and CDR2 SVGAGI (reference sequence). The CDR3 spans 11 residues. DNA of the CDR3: TGTGCCAGCAGTTCGCTCGGGTCCCAGTACTTC. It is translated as CASSSLGSQYF.

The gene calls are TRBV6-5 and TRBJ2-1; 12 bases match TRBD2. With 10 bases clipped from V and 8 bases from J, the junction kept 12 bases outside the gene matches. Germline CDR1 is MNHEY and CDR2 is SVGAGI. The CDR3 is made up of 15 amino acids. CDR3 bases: TGTGCCACAGAAACCCTAGCGGGGGGGCTGGATGAGCAGTTCTTC. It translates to CATETLAGGLDEQFF.

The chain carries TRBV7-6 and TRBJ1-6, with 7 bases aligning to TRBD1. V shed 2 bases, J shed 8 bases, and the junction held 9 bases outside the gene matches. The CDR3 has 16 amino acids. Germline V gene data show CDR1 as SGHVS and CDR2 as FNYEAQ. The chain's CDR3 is CASSLWGTVDDSPLHF. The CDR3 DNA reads TGTGCCAGCAGCTTATGGGGGACAGTCGATGATTCACCCCTCCACTTT.

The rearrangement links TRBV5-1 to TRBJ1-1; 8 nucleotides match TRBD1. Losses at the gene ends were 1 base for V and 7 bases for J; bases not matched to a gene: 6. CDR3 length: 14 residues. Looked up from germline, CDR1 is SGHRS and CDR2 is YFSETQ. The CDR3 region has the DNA TGCGCCAGCAGCTTGACGTCAGGGGGCATTGAAGCTTTCTTT. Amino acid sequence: CASSLTSGGIEAFF.

CDR3 in amino acids: CASSPGTRTDTQYF. The CDR3 nucleotides are TGTGCCAGCAGCCCCGGGACTAGGACAGATACGCAGTATTTT. The V and J genes are TRBV13 and TRBJ2-3; 8 nucleotides match TRBD2. CDR3 length: 14 amino acids. After removal of 5 bases from V and 3 bases from J, the junction contained 4 bases not matched to a gene. Germline CDR1 is PRHDT and CDR2 is FYEKMQ (reference sequence).

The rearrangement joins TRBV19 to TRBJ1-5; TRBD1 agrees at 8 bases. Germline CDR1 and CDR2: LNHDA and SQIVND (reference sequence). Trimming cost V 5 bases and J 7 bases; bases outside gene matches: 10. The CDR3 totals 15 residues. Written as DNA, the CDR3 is TGTGCCAGTAGTCAACTACAGGGGGAGAAACAGCCCCAGCATTTT. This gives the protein CASSQLQGEKQPQHF.

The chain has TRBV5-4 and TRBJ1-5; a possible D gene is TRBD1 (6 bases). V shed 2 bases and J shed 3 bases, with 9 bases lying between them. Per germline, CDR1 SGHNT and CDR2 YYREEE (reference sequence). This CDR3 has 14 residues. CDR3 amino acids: CASSLRGANQPQHF. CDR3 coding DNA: TGTGCCAGCAGCTTACGGGGGGCCAATCAGCCCCAGCATTTT.

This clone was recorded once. CDR3 sequence reads: CASSSPTGATNEKLFF. CDR3 DNA: TGTGCCAGCAGCTCGCCCACAGGCGCAACTAATGAAAAACTGTTTTTT. This chain joins TRBV7-9 and TRBJ1-4; possibly TRBD1 for D (5 bases). V lost 4 bases to trimming and J lost 0 bases, with 12 bases between them. This CDR3 contains 16 residues. Germline values: CDR1 SEHNR, CDR2 FQNEAQ (reference sequence).

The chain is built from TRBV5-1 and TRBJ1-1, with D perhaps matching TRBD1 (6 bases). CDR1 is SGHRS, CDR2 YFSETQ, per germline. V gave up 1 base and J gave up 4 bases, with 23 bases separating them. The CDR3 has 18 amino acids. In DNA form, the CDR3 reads TGCGCCAGCAGCTTGCCCCCGACAGGACATGGAGCGAGCACTGAAGCTTTCTTT. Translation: CASSLPPTGHGASTEAFF. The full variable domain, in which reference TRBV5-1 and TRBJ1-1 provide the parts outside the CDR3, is KAGVTQTPRYLIKTRGQQVTLSCSPISGHRSVSWYQQTPGQGLQFLFEYFSETQRNKGNFPGRFSGRQFSNSRSEMNVSTLELGDSALYLCASSLPPTGHGASTEAFFGQGTRLTVV.

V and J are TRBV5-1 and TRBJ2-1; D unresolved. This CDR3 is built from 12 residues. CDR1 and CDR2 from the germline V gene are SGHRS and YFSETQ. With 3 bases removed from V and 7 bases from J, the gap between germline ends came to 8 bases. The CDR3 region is CASSSQVNEQFF. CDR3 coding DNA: TGCGCCAGCAGCTCCCAGGTTAATGAGCAGTTCTTC.

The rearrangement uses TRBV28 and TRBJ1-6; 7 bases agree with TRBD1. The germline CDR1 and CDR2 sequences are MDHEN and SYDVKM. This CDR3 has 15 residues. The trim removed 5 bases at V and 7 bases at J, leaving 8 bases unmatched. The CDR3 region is CASSKSDRYNSPLHF. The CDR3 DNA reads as TGTGCCAGCAGTAAATCGGACAGGTACAATTCACCCCTCCACTTT.